The clone carrying this T cell receptor beta chain was recorded many times. The antigen is undetermined. Building of the TCR beta libraries involved iRepertoire HTBI primers and Arm-PCR of CDR3 regions. TCRdb independently ran MiXCR on the multiplex PCR reads; one entry per CDR3 protein. This sample carries more than 400,000 distinct CDR3 sequences, 16% of them seen once, and the ten largest clones take 12%. These data belong to a study of regulatory T cells in long-lasting Graves disease. Notes on the study in general: Results may be inaccurate due to the small sample size. Thyroid tissue was not sampled; only peripheral blood was.

The germline V gene has CDR1 SEHNR and CDR2 FQNEAQ (reference sequence). This CDR3 has 14 residues. The V end lost 2 bases, the J end lost 6 bases, and 14 bases lay between the germline ends. As to time point: newly diagnosed GD, antithyroid drugs for less than 3 months. With RNA extracted from PBMCs as input, the TCR library was made. These records were also assigned to another study, of T cells in Graves' hyperthyroidism and ophthalmopathy. This second study notes: In the first-round RT-PCR of the TCR CDR3, the HTBI primer set was used. Blood shared most expanded thyroid clonotypes above 0.001.

This specimen consisted of peripheral blood mononuclear cells (PBMCs), obtained at new diagnosis, from a patient treated with antithyroid drugs. The clonotype was recovered from a man aged 35-49 years with Graves disease. This chain joins TRBV7-9 and TRBJ2-7, with unresolved D. CDR3 DNA sequence: TGTGCCAGCAGCTTATCTGCTGCCGGCTCCGAGCAGTACTTC. Protein sequence: CASSLSAAGSEQYF.